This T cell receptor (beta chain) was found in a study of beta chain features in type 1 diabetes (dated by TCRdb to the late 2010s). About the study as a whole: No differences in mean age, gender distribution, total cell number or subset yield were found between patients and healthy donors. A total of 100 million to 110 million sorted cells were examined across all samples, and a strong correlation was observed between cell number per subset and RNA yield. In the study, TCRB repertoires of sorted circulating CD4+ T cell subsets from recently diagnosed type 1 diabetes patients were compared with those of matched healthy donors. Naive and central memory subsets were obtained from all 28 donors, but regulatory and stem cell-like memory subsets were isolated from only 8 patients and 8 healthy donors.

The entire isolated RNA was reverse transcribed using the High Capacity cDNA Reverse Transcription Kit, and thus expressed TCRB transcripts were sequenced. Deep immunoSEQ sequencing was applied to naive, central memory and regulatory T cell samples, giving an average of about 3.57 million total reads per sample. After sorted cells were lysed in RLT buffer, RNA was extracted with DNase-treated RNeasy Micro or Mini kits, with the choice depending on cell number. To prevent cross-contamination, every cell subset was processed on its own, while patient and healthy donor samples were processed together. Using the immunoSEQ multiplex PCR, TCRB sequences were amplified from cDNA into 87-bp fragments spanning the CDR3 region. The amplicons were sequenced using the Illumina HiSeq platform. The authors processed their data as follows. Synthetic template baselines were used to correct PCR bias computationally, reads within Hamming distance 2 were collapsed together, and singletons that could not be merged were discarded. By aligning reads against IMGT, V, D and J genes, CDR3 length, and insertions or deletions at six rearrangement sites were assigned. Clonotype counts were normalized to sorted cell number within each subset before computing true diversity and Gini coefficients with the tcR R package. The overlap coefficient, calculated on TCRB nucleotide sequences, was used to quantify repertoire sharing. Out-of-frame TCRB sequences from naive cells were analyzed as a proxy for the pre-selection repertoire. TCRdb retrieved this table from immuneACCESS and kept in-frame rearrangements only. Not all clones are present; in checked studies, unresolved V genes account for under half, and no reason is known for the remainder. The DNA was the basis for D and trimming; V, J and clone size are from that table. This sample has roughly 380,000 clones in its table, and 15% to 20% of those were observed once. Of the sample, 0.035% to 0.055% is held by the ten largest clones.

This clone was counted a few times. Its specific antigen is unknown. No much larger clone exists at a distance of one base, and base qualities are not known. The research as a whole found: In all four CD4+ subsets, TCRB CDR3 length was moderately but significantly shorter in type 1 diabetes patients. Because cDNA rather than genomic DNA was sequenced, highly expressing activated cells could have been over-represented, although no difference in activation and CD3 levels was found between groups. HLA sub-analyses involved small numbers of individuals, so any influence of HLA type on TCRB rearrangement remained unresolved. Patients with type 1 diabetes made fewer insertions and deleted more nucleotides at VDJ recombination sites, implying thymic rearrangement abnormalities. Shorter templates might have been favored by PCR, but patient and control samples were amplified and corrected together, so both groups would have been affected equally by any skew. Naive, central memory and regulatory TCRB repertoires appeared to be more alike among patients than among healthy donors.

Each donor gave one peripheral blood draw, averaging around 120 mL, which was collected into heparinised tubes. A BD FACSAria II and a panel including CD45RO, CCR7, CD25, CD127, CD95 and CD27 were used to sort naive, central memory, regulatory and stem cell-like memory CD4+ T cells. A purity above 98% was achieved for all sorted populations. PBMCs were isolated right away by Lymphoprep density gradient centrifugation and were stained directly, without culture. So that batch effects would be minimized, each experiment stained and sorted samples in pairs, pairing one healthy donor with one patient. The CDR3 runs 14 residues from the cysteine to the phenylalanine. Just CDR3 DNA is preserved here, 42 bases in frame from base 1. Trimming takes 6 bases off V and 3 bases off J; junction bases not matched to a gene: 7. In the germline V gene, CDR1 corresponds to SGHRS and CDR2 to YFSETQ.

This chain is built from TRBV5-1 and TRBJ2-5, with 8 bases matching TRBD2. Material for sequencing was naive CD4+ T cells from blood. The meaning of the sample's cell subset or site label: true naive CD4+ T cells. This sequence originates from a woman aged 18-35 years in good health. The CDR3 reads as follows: CASTGAGVEETQYF. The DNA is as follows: TGCGCCAGCACCGGAGCGGGAGTGGAAGAGACCCAGTACTTC.